Listed below are T cell receptor beta chains from one sample, sequenced in a study of CD8+ T cells in alopecia areata. Clones were read by immunoSEQ multiplex PCR, and TCRdb kept only the in-frame ones, dropping some. The sample shows roughly 140,000 clones, 82% of them seen only once. Sample: CD8+ T cells sorted from blood, taken at week 4, from a patient treated with tofacitinib. The receptors were sampled from a human donor with alopecia areata. CDR3s include the opening cysteine and the closing phenylalanine or tryptophan. The order of the fields is J gene, clone size, D gene, V gene, CDR3 protein, CDR3 DNA. The D gene is left open where the match is weak. Some rows have no size entry. The others give once, few or many, or a class for an expanded clone.

J gene: TRBJ2-7
clone size: .
D gene: .
V gene: TRBV4-3
CDR3 protein: CASSQLRQSYEQYF
CDR3 DNA: TGCGCCAGCAGCCAACTACGACAGAGCTACGAGCAGTACTTC

J gene: TRBJ2-7
clone size: once
D gene: TRBD2
V gene: TRBV10-3
CDR3 protein: CAISDPSGGAYEQYF
CDR3 DNA: TGTGCCATCAGTGATCCCAGCGGGGGGGCCTACGAGCAGTACTTC

J gene: TRBJ2-2
clone size: .
D gene: .
V gene: TRBV9
CDR3 protein: CASSVEGNTGELFF
CDR3 DNA: TGTGCCAGCAGCGTAGAGGGGAACACCGGGGAGCTGTTTTTT

J gene: TRBJ2-1
clone size: .
D gene: .
V gene: TRBV4-1
CDR3 protein: CASSQDIGQIYNEQFF
CDR3 DNA: TGCGCCAGCAGCCAAGATATCGGGCAGATTTACAATGAGCAGTTCTTC

J gene: TRBJ2-7
clone size: .
D gene: TRBD1
V gene: TRBV2
CDR3 protein: CASRASPGQSYEQYF
CDR3 DNA: TGTGCCAGCCGAGCAAGCCCGGGACAGTCCTACGAGCAGTACTTC

J gene: TRBJ2-7
clone size: .
D gene: TRBD1
V gene: TRBV7-2
CDR3 protein: CASSFPGGNYEQYF
CDR3 DNA: TGTGCCAGCAGCTTCCCAGGGGGAAACTACGAGCAGTACTTC

J gene: TRBJ2-3
clone size: .
D gene: TRBD2
V gene: TRBV27
CDR3 protein: CASSLGLVWDTQYF
CDR3 DNA: TGTGCCAGCAGTTTAGGACTAGTGTGGGATACGCAGTATTTT

J gene: TRBJ2-7
clone size: .
D gene: .
V gene: TRBV5-6
CDR3 protein: CASSLARRTGHYEQYF
CDR3 DNA: TGTGCCAGCAGCTTGGCCAGAAGGACGGGTCACTACGAGCAGTACTTC

J gene: TRBJ2-7
clone size: .
D gene: TRBD1
V gene: TRBV10-3
CDR3 protein: CAISSSQGSPYEQYF
CDR3 DNA: TGTGCCATCAGTTCTTCACAGGGGTCCCCCTACGAGCAGTACTTC

J gene: TRBJ2-3
clone size: .
D gene: TRBD2
V gene: TRBV9
CDR3 protein: CASSGGGAGTDTQYF
CDR3 DNA: TGTGCCAGCAGCGGCGGGGGGGCCGGGACAGATACGCAGTATTTT

J gene: TRBJ1-3
clone size: .
D gene: TRBD1
V gene: TRBV4-3
CDR3 protein: CASSLFLTGDENTIYF
CDR3 DNA: TGCGCCAGCAGCCTCTTCCTGACAGGGGACGAAAACACCATATATTTT

J gene: TRBJ1-6
clone size: once
D gene: TRBD1
V gene: TRBV7-2
CDR3 protein: CASSLARAGGNSPLHF
CDR3 DNA: TGTGCCAGCAGCTTAGCGCGGGCAGGGGGAAATTCACCCCTCCACTTT

J gene: TRBJ2-5
clone size: .
D gene: .
V gene: TRBV7-9
CDR3 protein: CASSFRDKEETQYF
CDR3 DNA: TGTGCCAGCAGCTTCCGGGACAAGGAAGAGACCCAGTACTTC

J gene: TRBJ2-2
clone size: .
D gene: TRBD2
V gene: TRBV4-3
CDR3 protein: CASSQDWSGGAPAGELFF
CDR3 DNA: TGCGCCAGCAGCCAAGATTGGAGCGGGGGGGCCCCAGCCGGGGAGCTGTTTTTT

J gene: TRBJ2-7
clone size: few
D gene: .
V gene: TRBV7-9
CDR3 protein: CASSSWTGTYEQYF
CDR3 DNA: TGTGCCAGCAGCTCCTGGACTGGGACCTACGAGCAGTACTTC

J gene: TRBJ1-6
clone size: .
D gene: TRBD1
V gene: TRBV7-9
CDR3 protein: CASSLGTGESPLHF
CDR3 DNA: TGTGCCAGCAGCTTAGGGACAGGCGAGTCACCCCTCCACTTT